This T cell receptor (beta chain) comes out of a study of blood T cell repertoires in COVID-19. Sequencing used immunoSEQ multiplex PCR; TCRdb keeps in-frame clones, though not all of them. The top ten hold more than 3% of the sample, which has about 230,000 clones, 88% seen once. J was trimmed by 1 base and V by 0 bases; bases with no gene match: 8. The germline V gene encodes CDR1 SGHRS and CDR2 YFSETQ. The CDR3 extends over 17 amino acids. This TCR derives from a woman aged 25-40 years who had been exposed to COVID-19. The chain links TRBV5-1 to TRBJ1-2; 8 bases are shared with TRBD1. Sequences were obtained from PBMCs or T cells enriched from blood (not recorded which). The DNA for the CDR3 is TGCGCCAGCAGCTTGGTGGAGGACAGGGTTAATAACTATGGCTACACCTTC. Its protein product is CASSLVEDRVNNYGYTF.